The next 32 T cell receptor beta chains were all read from a single sample in a study of blood T cell repertoires in COVID-19. The protocol was immunoSEQ multiplex PCR, while the TCRdb copy is restricted to in-frame clones and leaves out a portion. Of around 57,000 clones listed, 65% to 80% are singletons. Sequencing was done on a sample of peripheral blood. The receptors shown here come from a woman aged 70 to 79 with acute or convalescent COVID-19.

In DNA form, the CDR3 reads TGTGCCAGCAGCCATCGACACCCCCCAGATACGCAGTATTTT. It yields the protein CASSHRHPPDTQYF. The genes are TRBV3-1 (or the pseudogene TRBV3-2) and TRBJ2-3, with D uncertain. This CDR3 is built from 14 residues. Germline V lookup: CDR1 LGHDT, CDR2 YNNKEL (reference sequence). The V end was cut by 3 bases, the J end by 4 bases, with 11 bases between.

The V call is TRBV7-3, the J call TRBJ1-2, with 7 positions matching TRBD1. The CDR3 runs to 13 residues. J was trimmed by 8 bases and V by 1 base; bases with no gene match: 4. Germline V gene data show CDR1 as SGHTA and CDR2 as FQGTGA. As DNA, the CDR3 is TGTGCCAGCAGCTTAAAACAGGGGTTGGGCTACACCTTC. The encoded protein is CASSLKQGLGYTF.

This chain joins TRBV27 and TRBJ2-7; TRBD1 matches at 9 bases. Germline trimming cut 5 bases from V and 5 bases from J; bases unmatched to any gene: 7. CDR3 length: 14 residues. The V gene's germline CDR1 is MNHEY and CDR2 SMNVEV (reference sequence). This CDR3 is CASSPDRGDDEQYF. The CDR3 DNA is TGTGCCAGCAGTCCGGACAGGGGTGACGACGAGCAGTACTTC.

This rearrangement joins TRBV4-1 to TRBJ2-3; TRBD2 matches 14 bases. V shed 4 bases, J shed 5 bases, and the junction held 8 bases outside the gene matches. The CDR3 length is 17 residues. Germline V lookup: CDR1 MGHRA, CDR2 YSYEKL. The CDR3 reads CASSPRLAGGPIDTQYF. In DNA form, the CDR3 reads TGCGCCAGCAGCCCTCGACTAGCGGGGGGGCCGATAGATACGCAGTATTTT.

The J gene is TRBJ2-2, the V gene TRBV3-1 (or the pseudogene TRBV3-2); 8 bases match TRBD2. The V and J ends lost 3 bases and 1 base, in that order; junction bases with no gene match: 4. The germline CDR1 and CDR2 sequences are LGHDT and YNNKEL (reference sequence). The CDR3 consists of 16 residues. CDR3 amino acids: CASSHNLAGNTGELFF. The DNA for the CDR3 is TGTGCCAGCAGCCATAATCTAGCGGGGAACACCGGGGAGCTGTTTTTT.

The chain is built from TRBV11-2 and TRBJ2-1, with 8 bases fitting TRBD2. Trimming took 1 base from V and 4 from J; bases not matched to a gene: 3. This CDR3 has 15 residues. Germline V CDR1 and CDR2: SGHAT, FQNNGV. CDR3 loop: CASSLASGGYNEQFF. CDR3 in DNA: TGTGCCAGCAGCTTAGCCAGCGGGGGATACAATGAGCAGTTCTTC.

This chain links TRBV12-3 or TRBV12-4 with TRBJ1-4; no firm D call. The V end was cut by 10 bases, the J end by 7 bases, with 13 bases between. This CDR3 comprises 12 residues. CDR3: CATGRRLEKLFF. The CDR3 DNA reads as TGTGCCACAGGACGGAGGCTTGAAAAACTGTTTTTT.

The V and J genes are TRBV5-1 and TRBJ1-1; D unclear. The germline V gene has CDR1 SGHRS and CDR2 YFSETQ. The CDR3 extends over 15 amino acids. V dropped 4 bases and J dropped 4 bases, with 17 bases sitting between them. The CDR3 region is CASSMRTAEGTEAFF. The DNA of the CDR3 is TGCGCCAGCAGCATGAGGACGGCCGAGGGCACTGAAGCTTTCTTT.

CDR3: CSVAGLLTGYEQYF. In nucleotides, the CDR3 is TGCAGCGTTGCGGGACTCCTTACGGGTTACGAGCAGTACTTC. The chain recombines TRBV29-1 with TRBJ2-7; TRBD2 is a possible D gene (6 bases). CDR1 and CDR2 (germline): SQVTM, ANQGSEA. V was shortened by 4 bases and J by 4 bases, with 17 bases between the two germline ends. This CDR3 has 14 residues.

This sequence joins TRBV28 and TRBJ1-4; D may be TRBD1 (5 bases). There are 15 residues in the CDR3. Trimming took 6 bases from V and 8 from J, leaving 19 bases between them. The germline V gene has CDR1 MDHEN and CDR2 SYDVKM. As DNA, the CDR3 is TGTGCCAGCAGCAGTCCAGGGCTCCTAGGGGAAAAACTGTTTTTT. Protein: CASSSPGLLGEKLFF.

The rearrangement links TRBV7-6 to TRBJ2-3; 9 nucleotides agree with TRBD2. The CDR3 sequence is 16 residues long. CDR1 SGHVS and CDR2 FNYEAQ come from the germline V gene. Trimming removed 3 bases from V and 1 base from J; junction bases left unmatched: 5. CDR3 region: CASSFAGGPGTDTQYF. CDR3 coding DNA: TGTGCCAGCAGCTTTGCGGGGGGGCCTGGCACAGATACGCAGTATTTT.

The chain employs TRBV18 and TRBJ2-3; weak D call: TRBD1 (6 bases). The CDR3 sequence is 14 residues long. Trimming cost V 3 bases and J 3 bases, with 10 bases left between them. Germline V gene sequence: CDR1 KGHSH, CDR2 LQKENI. CDR3 coding DNA: TGTGCCAGCTCACCGGGACAAAGTACAGATACGCAGTATTTT. Amino acid sequence: CASSPGQSTDTQYF. Full variable domain (missing parts from reference TRBV18 and TRBJ2-3): NAGVMQNPRHLVRRRGQEARLRCSPMKGHSHVYWYRQLPEEGLKFMVYLQKENIIDESGMPKERFSAEFPKEGPSILRIQQVVRGDSAAYFCASSPGQSTDTQYFGPGTRLTVL.

This chain uses TRBV19 with TRBJ2-2, with 10 bases aligning to TRBD2. After removal of 5 bases from V and 5 bases from J, the junction contained 2 bases not matched to a gene. Germline CDR1 reads LNHDA; CDR2 reads SQIVND (reference sequence). There are 14 residues in the CDR3. CDR3 sequence: CASSVSGGTGELFF. DNA for the CDR3: TGTGCCAGTAGTGTTAGCGGGGGGACCGGGGAGCTGTTTTTT.

V and J are TRBV19 and TRBJ2-7; 8 bases match TRBD1. J was trimmed by 0 bases and V by 7 bases; bases with no gene match: 5. CDR3 length equals 14 residues. Germline lookup yields CDR1 LNHDA and CDR2 SQIVND (reference sequence). The CDR3 coding sequence is TGTGCCAGTAACAGGGGGGTCGACTCCTACGAGCAGTACTTC. Amino acid sequence: CASNRGVDSYEQYF.

This chain uses TRBV14 with TRBJ2-2; no firm D call. Trimming stripped 4 bases from V and 1 base from J, with 10 bases between. CDR3 length: 15 residues. Germline loops: CDR1 SGHDN, CDR2 FVKESK. The CDR3 DNA sequence: TGTGCCAGCAGCCCCCAGGCCAAGAACACCGGGGAGCTGTTTTTT. Amino acids: CASSPQAKNTGELFF. Full variable domain (remainder filled in from reference TRBV14 and TRBJ2-2): EAGVTQFPSHSVIEKGQTVTLRCDPISGHDNLYWYRRVMGKEIKFLLHFVKESKQDESGMPNNRFLAERTGGTYSTLKVQPAELEDSGVYFCASSPQAKNTGELFFGEGSRLTVL.

This chain connects TRBV28 to TRBJ1-2; 7 bases fit TRBD1. This CDR3 has 15 amino acids. The ends lost 7 bases at V and 5 bases at J; junction bases unmatched: 13. Germline CDR1 reads MDHEN; CDR2 reads SYDVKM. CDR3 sequence reads: CASTLGLGGGYGYTF. DNA for the CDR3: TGTGCCAGCACCCTGGGGTTAGGGGGCGGGTATGGCTACACCTTC.

The chain joins TRBV7-6 to TRBJ1-1; D unclear. In germline, CDR1 is SGHVS, CDR2 FNYEAQ. The CDR3 is 13 amino acids. V was trimmed by 6 bases and J by 3 bases, leaving 11 bases between them. The CDR3 loop reads CASRLLLDTEAFF. The DNA for the CDR3 is TGTGCCAGCAGGCTCCTACTTGACACTGAAGCTTTCTTT.

The table lists this clone with a count of one. V and J are TRBV9 and TRBJ2-5; 15 bases map to TRBD2. The CDR3 has 19 amino acids. J lost 5 bases, V lost 0 bases, and 11 bases had no gene match. The germline V gene has CDR1 SGDLS and CDR2 YYNGEE. The CDR3 region is CASSVGAPGLAGGAETQYF. The CDR3 DNA reads as TGTGCCAGCAGCGTAGGGGCCCCGGGACTAGCGGGGGGAGCTGAGACCCAGTACTTC.

The chain carries TRBV18 and TRBJ2-3; D ambiguous. With 6 bases removed from V and 4 bases from J, the gap between germline ends came to 14 bases. Germline V gene sequence: CDR1 KGHSH, CDR2 LQKENI. There are 14 residues in the CDR3. The CDR3 is CASSLTAPPDTQYF. As DNA, the CDR3 is TGTGCCAGCTCCCTAACCGCCCCCCCAGATACGCAGTATTTT. Filled out from reference TRBV18 and TRBJ2-3, the complete variable domain reads NAGVMQNPRHLVRRRGQEARLRCSPMKGHSHVYWYRQLPEEGLKFMVYLQKENIIDESGMPKERFSAEFPKEGPSILRIQQVVRGDSAAYFCASSLTAPPDTQYFGPGTRLTVL.

The chain combines TRBV2 with TRBJ1-3, with D uncertain. Germline V lookup: CDR1 SNHLY, CDR2 FYNNEI. V lost 6 bases, J lost 0 bases, and 12 bases lay in between. The CDR3 sequence is 15 residues long. CDR3 coding DNA: TGTGCCAGCAGCGCCGGTCTGAACTCTGGAAACACCATATATTTT. The encoded protein is CASSAGLNSGNTIYF.

This chain uses TRBV6-5 with TRBJ1-1; weak D call: TRBD1 (5 bases). V was shortened by 8 bases and J by 0 bases, with 13 bases between the two germline ends. CDR1 MNHEY and CDR2 SVGAGI come from the germline V gene. The CDR3 sequence is 14 residues long. CDR3 DNA: TGTGCCAGCGAGAGGGGACTCGTGAACACTGAAGCTTTCTTT. Protein product: CASERGLVNTEAFF.

The V and J genes are TRBV6-1 and TRBJ2-7, with D perhaps matching TRBD1 (8 bases). V gave up 4 bases and J gave up 2 bases, with 18 bases separating them. Per the germline V gene, CDR1 is MNHNS and CDR2 is SASEGT. This CDR3 is 16 amino acids long. Here the CDR3 reads CASSGSHRGGTYEQYF. CDR3 bases: TGTGCCAGCAGTGGATCACACAGGGGGGGCACCTACGAGCAGTACTTC.

The chain joins TRBV5-1 to TRBJ1-6; tentative D call: TRBD1 (5 bases). V lost 0 bases and J 0 bases, leaving 13 bases between the germline ends. Per the germline V gene, CDR1 is SGHRS and CDR2 is YFSETQ. The CDR3 length is 18 residues. The CDR3 is CASSLEGSRSSYNSPLHF. The CDR3 DNA follows: TGCGCCAGCAGCTTGGAGGGGTCTCGAAGCTCCTATAATTCACCCCTCCACTTT.

The J gene is TRBJ2-1, the V gene TRBV18; TRBD2 matches at 13 bases. CDR3 length: 16 residues. V trimming: 0 bases; J trimming: 8 bases; junction bases outside the gene matches: 4. Germline loops: CDR1 KGHSH, CDR2 LQKENI. The CDR3 is CASSPPTSGGADEQFF. CDR3 nucleotides: TGTGCCAGCTCACCACCCACTAGCGGGGGGGCTGATGAGCAGTTCTTC.

This clone has only a few counts. This chain links TRBV2 with TRBJ1-1; D gene unclear. In germline, CDR1 is SNHLY, CDR2 FYNNEI. V was clipped by 7 bases and J by 5 bases, with 14 bases between them. This CDR3 region has 13 residues. The CDR3 bases are TGTGCCAGCACCCCTCCGCGGCGGACTGAAGCTTTCTTT. Residues: CASTPPRRTEAFF.

The V gene is TRBV5-6, the J gene TRBJ2-7; D possibly corresponds to TRBD1 (5 bases). This CDR3 contains 13 residues. CDR1 is SGHDT and CDR2 is YYEEEE in the germline V gene. Trimming stripped 4 bases from V and 6 bases from J, with 14 bases between. The CDR3: CASSQNQGAEQYF. The CDR3 coding sequence is TGTGCCAGCAGCCAGAACCAGGGTGCCGAGCAGTACTTC.

This clone has ten or more counts. This rearrangement joins TRBV5-4 to TRBJ2-5, with 8 positions matching TRBD1. The CDR3 is made up of 14 amino acids. Per germline, CDR1 SGHNT and CDR2 YYREEE (reference sequence). The trim removed 3 bases at V and 4 bases at J, leaving 5 bases unmatched. CDR3 DNA sequence: TGTGCCAGCAGCTCGCCAGACAGGGGAGAGACCCAGTACTTC. Protein: CASSSPDRGETQYF. Complete variable domain (other parts from reference TRBV5-4 and TRBJ2-5): ETGVTQSPTHLIKTRGQQVTLRCSSQSGHNTVSWYQQALGQGPQFIFQYYREEENGRGNFPPRFSGLQFPNYSSELNVNALELDDSALYLCASSSPDRGETQYFGPGTRLLVL.

The rearrangement joins TRBV7-2 to TRBJ2-1; 9 bases align to TRBD2. The CDR3 runs to 17 residues. J was trimmed by 6 bases and V by 5 bases; bases with no gene match: 14. Germline CDR1 SGHTA, CDR2 FQGNSA. The CDR3 loop reads CASSQRTSVEGGNEQFF. The DNA of the CDR3 is TGTGCCAGCAGCCAGAGGACTAGCGTGGAGGGTGGCAATGAGCAGTTCTTC.

The chain recombines TRBV10-3 with TRBJ1-1, with 8 positions matching TRBD1. Germline assignment: CDR1 ENHRY and CDR2 SYGVKD. The CDR3 runs to 16 residues. With V trimmed by 4 bases and J by 4 bases, 11 bases remained unmatched. Here the CDR3 DNA reads TGTGCCATCAGTGCGCCACTCGACAGGGGCGGCACTGAAGCTTTCTTT. This translates into CAISAPLDRGGTEAFF.

This clone has a single count. The chain employs TRBV7-2 and TRBJ2-2; the D gene is possibly TRBD2 (5 bases). This CDR3 is 15 amino acids long. The germline V gene encodes CDR1 SGHTA and CDR2 FQGNSA. Trimming removed 2 bases from V and 3 bases from J, with 10 bases in between. The DNA of the CDR3 is TGTGCCAGCAGCTTAACTCCCGGGGACACCGGGGAGCTGTTTTTT. It is translated as CASSLTPGDTGELFF. The whole variable domain, remainder taken from reference TRBV7-2 and TRBJ2-2, is GAGVSQSPSNKVTEKGKDVELRCDPISGHTALYWYRQSLGQGLEFLIYFQGNSAPDKSGLPSDRFSAERTGGSVSTLTIQRTQQEDSAVYLCASSLTPGDTGELFFGEGSRLTVL.

There are a few counts of this clone. The gene calls are TRBV15 and TRBJ1-2; TRBD1 might be the D (5 bases). V was pared by 6 bases and J by 4 bases, with 15 bases between. Germline V gives CDR1 LNHNV, CDR2 YYDKDF (reference sequence). CDR3 size: 14 residues. CDR3 DNA: TGTGCCACCAGAGCGGGGGGGGGTGCCTATGGCTACACCTTC. Its translation: CATRAGGGAYGYTF.

The chain combines TRBV9 with TRBJ1-1, with unresolved D. Trimming left V 0 bases short and J 3 bases short, with 3 bases between. The CDR3 consists of 12 residues. CDR1 SGDLS and CDR2 YYNGEE come from the germline V gene. In nucleotides, the CDR3 is TGTGCCAGCAGCGTAGGAGACACTGAAGCTTTCTTT. Translation gives CASSVGDTEAFF. Supplemented by reference TRBV9 and TRBJ1-1, the full variable domain reads DSGVTQTPKHLITATGQRVTLRCSPRSGDLSVYWYQQSLDQGLQFLIQYYNGEERAKGNILERFSAQQFPDLHSELNLSSLELGDSALYFCASSVGDTEAFFGQGTRLTVV.